These T cell receptor beta chains were read from a single sample in a study of T cells of healthy individuals. TCRdb analysed the 5' RACE reads with MiXCR anew, one entry per CDR3 protein. The profile covers 41,000 or so distinct CDR3 sequences, with about 4.5% appearing a single time and about 10% taken by the ten largest. The source is a human donor in good health. Both conserved end residues are part of each CDR3. The order of the fields is clone size, V gene, D gene, CDR3 length, J gene, CDR3 DNA, CDR3 protein. The D gene is left open where the match is weak. Clone size is shown for a subset of rows, as once, few, many or a class of expanded clone.

clone_size: few
v_call: TRBV6-2/TRBV6-3
d_call: TRBD2
cdr3_length: 14
j_call: TRBJ2-3
cdr3_nt: TGTGCCAGCAGCCGACTAGCGGGGCACAATACGCAGTATTTT
cdr3_aa: CASSRLAGHNTQYF

clone_size: few
v_call: TRBV24-1
d_call: TRBD1
cdr3_length: 14
j_call: TRBJ2-5
cdr3_nt: TGTGCCACCAGTGGGACAGGACCCCAAGAGACCCAGTACTTC
cdr3_aa: CATSGTGPQETQYF

clone_size: many
v_call: TRBV12-3/TRBV12-4
d_call: NA
cdr3_length: 14
j_call: TRBJ2-5
cdr3_nt: TGTGCCAGCAGTATTGGAGGGGGCCAAGAGACCCAGTACTTC
cdr3_aa: CASSIGGGQETQYF

clone_size: many
v_call: TRBV29-1
d_call: NA
cdr3_length: 13
j_call: TRBJ1-1
cdr3_nt: TGCAGCGTGAAGGGACGGATGAACACTGAAGCTTTCTTT
cdr3_aa: CSVKGRMNTEAFF

clone_size: many
v_call: TRBV20-1
d_call: TRBD2
cdr3_length: 14
j_call: TRBJ2-1
cdr3_nt: TGCAGTGCTACGACTAGCGGGTCCTACAATGAGCAGTTCTTC
cdr3_aa: CSATTSGSYNEQFF

clone_size: many
v_call: TRBV10-2
d_call: TRBD2
cdr3_length: 14
j_call: TRBJ2-1
cdr3_nt: TGCGCCATCGGGACTAGCGGGAAATACAATGAGCAGTTCTTC
cdr3_aa: CAIGTSGKYNEQFF

clone_size: many
v_call: TRBV4-2
d_call: NA
cdr3_length: 14
j_call: TRBJ1-6
cdr3_nt: TGTGCCAGCAGCCAAGATTTCGCCGGGTCAGCCCTCCACTTT
cdr3_aa: CASSQDFAGSALHF

clone_size: few
v_call: TRBV24-1
d_call: TRBD2
cdr3_length: 21
j_call: TRBJ2-1
cdr3_nt: TGTGCCACCAGTGGAGTTCGCGGTACCCGGGGACTAGCGGGAGGGTACAATGAGCAGTTCTTC
cdr3_aa: CATSGVRGTRGLAGGYNEQFF

clone_size: many
v_call: TRBV7-2
d_call: TRBD2
cdr3_length: 13
j_call: TRBJ2-3
cdr3_nt: TGTGCCAGCAGTCGGCGGGGGGGAGATACGCAGTATTTT
cdr3_aa: CASSRRGGDTQYF

clone_size: few
v_call: TRBV5-1
d_call: NA
cdr3_length: 13
j_call: TRBJ1-1
cdr3_nt: TGCGCCAGCAGCTTGCGGGGTCACACTGAAGCTTTCTTT
cdr3_aa: CASSLRGHTEAFF

clone_size: NA
v_call: TRBV6-2/TRBV6-3
d_call: TRBD2
cdr3_length: 18
j_call: TRBJ2-3
cdr3_nt: TGTGCCAGCAGTTACCGTCGGACTAGCGGGTCCTACACAGATACGCAGTATTTT
cdr3_aa: CASSYRRTSGSYTDTQYF

clone_size: few
v_call: TRBV7-2
d_call: NA
cdr3_length: 14
j_call: TRBJ2-2
cdr3_nt: TGTGCCAGCAGCTTAGAAGTAGCCGGCGGGGAGCTGTTTTTT
cdr3_aa: CASSLEVAGGELFF

clone_size: NA
v_call: TRBV4-1
d_call: NA
cdr3_length: 13
j_call: TRBJ2-3
cdr3_nt: TGCGCCAGTCGGGGAACGGGCACAGATACGCAGTATTTT
cdr3_aa: CASRGTGTDTQYF

clone_size: NA
v_call: TRBV4-3
d_call: NA
cdr3_length: 13
j_call: TRBJ2-1
cdr3_nt: TGCGCCAGCAGCCAAGATCAGGACAGTGAGCAGTTCTTC
cdr3_aa: CASSQDQDSEQFF

clone_size: many
v_call: TRBV9
d_call: NA
cdr3_length: 15
j_call: TRBJ2-5
cdr3_nt: TGTGCCAGCAGCCCCGCAAATACCCGGGTTGAGACCCAGTACTTC
cdr3_aa: CASSPANTRVETQYF

clone_size: many
v_call: TRBV9
d_call: TRBD1
cdr3_length: 15
j_call: TRBJ1-3
cdr3_nt: TGTGCCAGCAGCGGACAGGGCGGGACTGGAAACACCATATATTTT
cdr3_aa: CASSGQGGTGNTIYF

clone_size: NA
v_call: TRBV4-1
d_call: NA
cdr3_length: 15
j_call: TRBJ1-2
cdr3_nt: TGCGCCAGCAGCCAAGAGGCCAGACCTAACTATGGCTACAACTTC
cdr3_aa: CASSQEARPNYGYNF

clone_size: many
v_call: TRBV6-1
d_call: NA
cdr3_length: 14
j_call: TRBJ2-3
cdr3_nt: TGTGCCAGCAGGGGGAGGCCTGGCACAGATACGCAGTATTTT
cdr3_aa: CASRGRPGTDTQYF

clone_size: few
v_call: TRBV3-1
d_call: TRBD2
cdr3_length: 15
j_call: TRBJ2-3
cdr3_nt: TGTGCCAGCAGCCAAGTCGGGGGGGCCCCAGATACGCAGTATTTT
cdr3_aa: CASSQVGGAPDTQYF

clone_size: many
v_call: TRBV7-2
d_call: NA
cdr3_length: 13
j_call: TRBJ2-1
cdr3_nt: TGTGCCAGCAGCCCCACCATCAGAAGGCCACAGTTCTTC
cdr3_aa: CASSPTIRRPQFF

clone_size: NA
v_call: TRBV20-1
d_call: TRBD1
cdr3_length: 15
j_call: TRBJ1-4
cdr3_nt: TGCAGTGCTAGAGCCCCGACAGGGACGGGTGAAAAACTGCTTTTT
cdr3_aa: CSARAPTGTGEKLLF

clone_size: NA
v_call: TRBV20-1
d_call: TRBD2
cdr3_length: 16
j_call: TRBJ2-5
cdr3_nt: TGCAGTGCTAGTATCGTCGGGGGGGGCGTAGATGAGACCCAGTACTTC
cdr3_aa: CSASIVGGGVDETQYF

clone_size: many
v_call: TRBV6-5
d_call: NA
cdr3_length: 17
j_call: TRBJ2-7
cdr3_nt: TGTGCCAGCAGTTACTCGACTTGGAGGATCGGGGTCGGAGAGCAGTACTTC
cdr3_aa: CASSYSTWRIGVGEQYF

clone_size: many
v_call: TRBV11-2
d_call: NA
cdr3_length: 15
j_call: TRBJ2-3
cdr3_nt: TGTGCCAGCAGCCCGTTAGGATTCAGCACAGATACGCAGTATTTT
cdr3_aa: CASSPLGFSTDTQYF

clone_size: few
v_call: TRBV3-1
d_call: NA
cdr3_length: 16
j_call: TRBJ2-3
cdr3_nt: TGTGCCAGCAGCCAAGATCCCTCCCCCTACACAGATACGCAGTATTTT
cdr3_aa: CASSQDPSPYTDTQYF

clone_size: NA
v_call: TRBV3-1
d_call: NA
cdr3_length: 15
j_call: TRBJ2-3
cdr3_nt: TGTGCCAGCAGCCGGACTGTCTCGGGGGCAGATACGCAGTATTTT
cdr3_aa: CASSRTVSGADTQYF

clone_size: many
v_call: TRBV29-1
d_call: NA
cdr3_length: 15
j_call: TRBJ2-3
cdr3_nt: TGCAGCGTTACACCGACTAGAAAAGTGCCAGATACGCAGTATTTT
cdr3_aa: CSVTPTRKVPDTQYF

clone_size: NA
v_call: TRBV5-1
d_call: TRBD1
cdr3_length: 15
j_call: TRBJ2-1
cdr3_nt: TGCGCCAGCAGCTTGGCTCCGGGACAGGGGAATGAGCAGTTCTTC
cdr3_aa: CASSLAPGQGNEQFF

clone_size: many
v_call: TRBV6-2/TRBV6-3
d_call: NA
cdr3_length: 13
j_call: TRBJ2-1
cdr3_nt: TGTGCCAGCAGCTCCGGGACACACAATGAGCAGTTCTTC
cdr3_aa: CASSSGTHNEQFF

clone_size: many
v_call: TRBV12-3/TRBV12-4
d_call: NA
cdr3_length: 16
j_call: TRBJ2-1
cdr3_nt: TGTGCCAGCAGTTTAGCCTTGACCGGACTATACAATGAGCAGTTCTTC
cdr3_aa: CASSLALTGLYNEQFF

clone_size: NA
v_call: TRBV20-1
d_call: NA
cdr3_length: 14
j_call: TRBJ1-5
cdr3_nt: TGCAGTGCTAGAACGGGGTTACGGCATCAGCCCCAGCATTTT
cdr3_aa: CSARTGLRHQPQHF

clone_size: many
v_call: TRBV7-9
d_call: NA
cdr3_length: 14
j_call: TRBJ1-1
cdr3_nt: TGTGCCAGCAGCTTTCCGGGGGCCAGGACTGAAGCTTTCTTT
cdr3_aa: CASSFPGARTEAFF

clone_size: NA
v_call: TRBV9
d_call: TRBD1
cdr3_length: 15
j_call: TRBJ1-1
cdr3_nt: TGTGCCAGCAGCGTGACAGGGCGGGGGAACACTGAAGCTTTCTTT
cdr3_aa: CASSVTGRGNTEAFF

clone_size: few
v_call: TRBV5-1
d_call: NA
cdr3_length: 15
j_call: TRBJ1-1
cdr3_nt: TGCGCCAGCAGCTTGGTCCAGGGTGGAGGGACTGAAGCTTTCTTT
cdr3_aa: CASSLVQGGGTEAFF

clone_size: NA
v_call: TRBV6-2/TRBV6-3
d_call: TRBD1
cdr3_length: 14
j_call: TRBJ1-2
cdr3_nt: TGTGCCAGCAGCCCGGACAGGAATTACGATGGCTACACCTTC
cdr3_aa: CASSPDRNYDGYTF

clone_size: many
v_call: TRBV19
d_call: NA
cdr3_length: 14
j_call: TRBJ1-5
cdr3_nt: TGTGCCAGTACCCCTGACAACCGCCCTGGGCCCCAGCATTTT
cdr3_aa: CASTPDNRPGPQHF

clone_size: many
v_call: TRBV9
d_call: TRBD1
cdr3_length: 14
j_call: TRBJ2-7
cdr3_nt: TGTGCCAGCAGCGTAGGAGAGGGGGCCCACGAGCAGTACTTC
cdr3_aa: CASSVGEGAHEQYF

clone_size: many
v_call: TRBV3-1
d_call: TRBD2
cdr3_length: 14
j_call: TRBJ2-1
cdr3_nt: TGTGCCAGCAGCCAGCGCGGGGGATTGAATGAGCAGTTCTTC
cdr3_aa: CASSQRGGLNEQFF

clone_size: NA
v_call: TRBV12-3/TRBV12-4
d_call: NA
cdr3_length: 16
j_call: TRBJ1-2
cdr3_nt: TGTGCCAGCAGTTTTCGACAGGCCCGTTATAACTATGGCTACACCTTC
cdr3_aa: CASSFRQARYNYGYTF

clone_size: NA
v_call: TRBV7-8
d_call: NA
cdr3_length: 12
j_call: TRBJ1-1
cdr3_nt: TGTGCCAGCAGCCGACAGTCCACTGAAGCTTTCTTT
cdr3_aa: CASSRQSTEAFF

clone_size: many
v_call: TRBV5-1
d_call: NA
cdr3_length: 13
j_call: TRBJ1-1
cdr3_nt: TGCGCCAGCAGCTTGGTGGGGGAAACTGAAGCTTTCTTT
cdr3_aa: CASSLVGETEAFF

clone_size: many
v_call: TRBV5-1
d_call: TRBD1
cdr3_length: 16
j_call: TRBJ1-2
cdr3_nt: TGCGCCAGCAGACCGGGACAGGGGGCCGGTAACTATGGCTACACCTTC
cdr3_aa: CASRPGQGAGNYGYTF

clone_size: many
v_call: TRBV12-3/TRBV12-4
d_call: NA
cdr3_length: 13
j_call: TRBJ1-5
cdr3_nt: TGTGCCAGCAGTTCGGACGAAGGGGGGCCCCAGCATTTT
cdr3_aa: CASSSDEGGPQHF

clone_size: many
v_call: TRBV11-2
d_call: NA
cdr3_length: 13
j_call: TRBJ1-6
cdr3_nt: TGTGCCAGCAGCTTAGGTCTTAACCAGACCCCCCACTTT
cdr3_aa: CASSLGLNQTPHF

clone_size: many
v_call: TRBV12-3/TRBV12-4
d_call: TRBD1
cdr3_length: 17
j_call: TRBJ2-4
cdr3_nt: TGTGCCAGCTCCGCTTGGGACAGGCCAGGAGCCAAAAACATTCAGTACTTC
cdr3_aa: CASSAWDRPGAKNIQYF

clone_size: many
v_call: TRBV5-4
d_call: TRBD2
cdr3_length: 15
j_call: TRBJ2-1
cdr3_nt: TGTGCCAGCAGCTGGGGACTAGCGGGAGACAATGAGCAGTTCTTC
cdr3_aa: CASSWGLAGDNEQFF

clone_size: few
v_call: TRBV30
d_call: TRBD2
cdr3_length: 16
j_call: TRBJ2-1
cdr3_nt: TGTGCCTGGAGTCCTCTGGGCGGGAGCTCCTACAATGAGCAGTTCTTC
cdr3_aa: CAWSPLGGSSYNEQFF

clone_size: many
v_call: TRBV5-1
d_call: TRBD1
cdr3_length: 15
j_call: TRBJ1-4
cdr3_nt: TGCGCCAGCAGCTCAACCGGGACAGGGAATGAAAAACTGTTTTTT
cdr3_aa: CASSSTGTGNEKLFF

clone_size: many
v_call: TRBV5-8
d_call: NA
cdr3_length: 16
j_call: TRBJ2-4
cdr3_nt: TGTGCCAGCAGCCAACAGCTTCAAATAGCCAAAAACATTCAGTACTTC
cdr3_aa: CASSQQLQIAKNIQYF

clone_size: many
v_call: TRBV12-3/TRBV12-4
d_call: NA
cdr3_length: 14
j_call: TRBJ2-7
cdr3_nt: TGTGCCAGCAGCCCGAATGGCCGCATCTACGAGCAGTACTTC
cdr3_aa: CASSPNGRIYEQYF

clone_size: NA
v_call: TRBV11-2
d_call: NA
cdr3_length: 15
j_call: TRBJ1-1
cdr3_nt: TGTGCCAGCAGCCAGAGTCGGGGCGGGAACACTGAAGCTTTCTTT
cdr3_aa: CASSQSRGGNTEAFF

clone_size: NA
v_call: TRBV5-6
d_call: NA
cdr3_length: 15
j_call: TRBJ2-3
cdr3_nt: TGTGCCAGCAGCTTGAACAGGGATGACACAGATACGCAGTATTTT
cdr3_aa: CASSLNRDDTDTQYF

clone_size: NA
v_call: TRBV3-1
d_call: NA
cdr3_length: 13
j_call: TRBJ1-5
cdr3_nt: TGTGCCAGCAGCCAAGACGAGATCCAGCCCCAGCATTTT
cdr3_aa: CASSQDEIQPQHF